Below, one TCR beta chain is given with its context. Its antigen remains unknown. The sample holds other DNA sequences that translate to the same CDR3. The data are from a study of cytomegalovirus exposure and HLA in healthy donors. There were likely unrecorded immune exposures, though donors were nominally healthy when sampled. Overall study results and limits: In all likelihood, a cluster of highly shared sequence variants was a sequencing artifact. Reports showed the classifier diagnosing cytomegalovirus status with high specificity and sensitivity. Common viral pathogens seemed, in a later analysis, to connect with several of the most significant clusters.

In the PCR, 60 Vbeta and 13 Jbeta primers were used. The protocol was immunoSEQ multiplex PCR, while the TCRdb copy is restricted to in-frame clones and leaves out a portion. The sample records over 95,000 clones, over 65% being singletons. With V trimmed by 5 bases and J by 5 bases, 4 bases remained unmatched. This CDR3 spans 14 amino acids. Looked up from germline, CDR1 is MNHEY and CDR2 is SVGAGI. The V call is TRBV6-5, the J call TRBJ2-1, with 9 bases that match TRBD2. Material: PBMCs. The receptor comes from a woman in her 30s in good health and CMV-seropositive. The CDR3 nucleotides are TGTGCCAGCAGTCAAGCGGGAGGACACAATGAGCAGTTCTTC. Amino acids: CASSQAGGHNEQFF.